A selection of T cell receptor beta chains follows, all from one sample in a study of memory CD4+ T cells and cytomegalovirus serostatus. This table comes from immunoSEQ multiplex PCR, and its TCRdb copy is limited to in-frame clones, with some not included. The data show around 76,000 clones, under 80% seen once. What was sequenced was memory CD4+ T cells from blood. The receptors here all came from an adult in good health and CMV-seropositive. Each CDR3 is given with its conserved first and last residue. The D gene is left open where the match is weak. The listing skips clone size in some rows; elsewhere it reads once, few, many or a size class.

CDR3aa,CDR3nt,d_gene,v_gene,abundance,len,j_gene
CASSPLAGGLKTQYF,TGTGCCAGCAGTCCTCTGGCGGGGGGGTTAAAGACCCAGTACTTC,TRBD2,TRBV27,-,15,TRBJ2-5
CASSEIGGVGTEAFF,TGTGCCAGCAGTGAAATCGGGGGAGTCGGCACTGAAGCTTTCTTT,-,TRBV2,-,15,TRBJ1-1
CSVDRDRAF,TGCAGCGTCGACCGGGACAGGGCCTTC,TRBD1,TRBV29-1,-,9,TRBJ1-2
CAWSVAGYSPLHF,TGTGCCTGGAGTGTAGCGGGATATTCACCCCTCCACTTT,-,TRBV30,-,13,TRBJ1-6
CASSPDHEQYF,TGTGCCAGCTCACCAGACCACGAGCAGTACTTC,-,TRBV18,-,11,TRBJ2-7
CASNSQGRQPQHF,TGTGCCAGCAACTCTCAGGGGCGGCAGCCCCAGCATTTT,-,TRBV6-1,-,13,TRBJ1-5
CASSITQGETEAFF,TGTGCCAGTAGTATTACACAGGGGGAGACTGAAGCTTTCTTT,TRBD1,TRBV19,few,14,TRBJ1-1
CASRADGGSGNTIYF,TGTGCCAGCAGGGCTGACGGCGGCTCTGGAAACACCATATATTTT,-,TRBV2,-,15,TRBJ1-3
CASSTGTDYGYTF,TGTGCCAGCAGCACCGGGACAGACTATGGCTACACCTTC,TRBD1,TRBV5-4,-,13,TRBJ1-2
CASSRGQGAGEKLFF,TGTGCCAGTAGTAGGGGACAGGGGGCAGGGGAAAAACTGTTTTTT,TRBD1,TRBV19,-,15,TRBJ1-4
CASSVAQGFSGNTIYF,TGTGCCAGCAGCGTTGCACAGGGATTCTCTGGAAACACCATATATTTT,-,TRBV9,-,16,TRBJ1-3
CSVEATSGSLNEQFF,TGCAGCGTTGAAGCGACTAGCGGGAGTTTAAATGAGCAGTTCTTC,TRBD2,TRBV29-1,once,15,TRBJ2-1
CASSSSGGAYNEQFF,TGTGCCAGCAGCAGTAGCGGGGGGGCCTACAATGAGCAGTTCTTC,TRBD2,TRBV28,-,15,TRBJ2-1
CASHGTGSTDTQYF,TGTGCCAGCCACGGGACAGGGTCTACAGATACGCAGTATTTT,TRBD1,TRBV27,few,14,TRBJ2-3
CASSSGATGGAGEAFF,TGTGCCAGCAGCTCTGGCGCGACAGGGGGCGCGGGTGAAGCTTTCTTT,TRBD1,TRBV7-8,-,16,TRBJ1-1
CASKGLADNEQFF,TGTGCCAGCAAGGGACTAGCGGACAATGAGCAGTTCTTC,TRBD2,TRBV6-1,-,13,TRBJ2-1
CASSPGIRVEAFF,TGTGCCAGCTCACCTGGCATCAGGGTTGAAGCTTTCTTT,-,TRBV18,-,13,TRBJ1-1
CASSSDRPAFTDTQYF,TGTGCCAGCAGCTCTGATCGTCCGGCCTTCACAGATACGCAGTATTTT,-,TRBV11-2,-,16,TRBJ2-3
CASSTRTGNTEAFF,TGTGCCAGCAGTACCCGGACAGGGAACACTGAAGCTTTCTTT,TRBD1,TRBV2,-,14,TRBJ1-1
CASSLLAKNIQYF,TGTGCCAGCAGCCTACTAGCCAAAAACATTCAGTACTTC,-,TRBV7-9,-,13,TRBJ2-4
CASSWTGTGNQPQHF,TGTGCCAGCAGCTGGACCGGGACGGGGAATCAGCCCCAGCATTTT,-,TRBV7-2,-,15,TRBJ1-5
CASRQTGANTGELFF,TGTGCCAGTAGACAGACAGGGGCGAACACCGGGGAGCTGTTTTTT,TRBD1,TRBV19,-,15,TRBJ2-2
CASSLTRQGQDTGELFF,TGTGCCAGCAGCCTCACCCGGCAGGGACAGGACACCGGGGAGCTGTTTTTT,TRBD1,TRBV7-6,-,17,TRBJ2-2
CSVGGQPYGYTF,TGCAGCGTGGGGGGACAGCCCTATGGCTACACCTTC,TRBD1,TRBV29-1,-,12,TRBJ1-2
CASSREFYGYTF,TGTGCCAGCAGTAGAGAGTTCTATGGCTACACCTTC,-,TRBV28,-,12,TRBJ1-2
CASSLGSPRYSVTKLFF,TGTGCCAGCAGCTTGGGCTCGCCTCGGTACAGCGTTACAAAACTGTTTTTT,-,TRBV5-6,-,17,TRBJ1-4
CASGPRDLGRAEAFF,TGTGCTAGTGGTCCGCGGGACCTTGGGCGCGCTGAAGCTTTCTTT,-,TRBV12-5,-,15,TRBJ1-1
CASSFGQMASTDTQYF,TGCGCCAGCAGCTTTGGGCAGATGGCCAGCACAGATACGCAGTATTTT,-,TRBV5-1,-,16,TRBJ2-3
CASSLETGGNQPQHF,TGTGCCAGCAGCTTAGAAACAGGGGGCAATCAGCCCCAGCATTTT,TRBD1,TRBV7-2,-,15,TRBJ1-5
CATADRAGEKLFF,TGTGCCACCGCAGACAGAGCGGGGGAAAAACTGTTTTTT,-,TRBV19,few,13,TRBJ1-4
CASSHNRGRLREGKLFF,TGTGCCAGCAGCCACAACAGGGGGCGATTGAGGGAGGGAAAGCTGTTTTTT,TRBD1,TRBV7-2,once,17,TRBJ2-2
CASSHRGSNQPQHF,TGTGCCAGCAGTCACAGGGGAAGCAATCAGCCCCAGCATTTT,TRBD1,TRBV6-6,-,14,TRBJ1-5
CASSQQGLTNEKLFF,TGTGCCAGCAGTCAACAGGGCCTAACTAATGAAAAACTGTTTTTT,-,TRBV2,-,15,TRBJ1-4
CASTRTSGTYEQYF,TGTGCCAGCACGCGGACTAGCGGAACGTACGAGCAGTACTTC,TRBD2,TRBV10-3,-,14,TRBJ2-7
CASSLWGRGAFF,TGTGCCAGCAGTTTATGGGGCAGGGGAGCTTTCTTT,-,TRBV27,-,12,TRBJ1-1
CASSGGTSGSYSYNEQFF,TGTGCCAGCAGCGGCGGGACTAGCGGGTCGTACTCCTACAATGAGCAGTTCTTC,TRBD2,TRBV5-4,-,18,TRBJ2-1
CASSQDLGGLNNYGYTF,TGTGCCAGCAGCCAAGATCTGGGGGGCCTGAATAACTATGGCTACACCTTC,-,TRBV4-2,-,17,TRBJ1-2
CASSAQGAVRMNTEAFF,TGTGCCAGTAGTGCACAGGGGGCGGTCCGTATGAACACTGAAGCTTTCTTT,TRBD1,TRBV19,once,17,TRBJ1-1
CASYSGGAGNEQFF,TGTGCCAGCTACTCAGGGGGCGCGGGGAATGAGCAGTTCTTC,TRBD1,TRBV2,once,14,TRBJ2-1
CASSRDRGTGNTIYF,TGTGCCAGTAGTCGGGACAGGGGAACTGGAAACACCATATATTTT,TRBD1,TRBV19,-,15,TRBJ1-3
CASSRRLAGGAATQYF,TGCGCCAGCAGTCGAAGACTAGCGGGGGGTGCGGCTACGCAGTATTTT,TRBD2,TRBV10-1,-,16,TRBJ2-3
CASSFGAFYGYTF,TGTGCCAGCAGCTTTGGGGCCTTCTATGGCTACACCTTC,-,TRBV7-2,-,13,TRBJ1-2
CASSFWGRNNEQFF,TGCGCCAGCAGCTTCTGGGGGCGTAACAATGAGCAGTTCTTC,-,TRBV5-1,-,14,TRBJ2-1
CAISEAGGPRGYTF,TGTGCCATCAGTGAAGCGGGAGGACCTAGGGGCTACACCTTC,-,TRBV10-3,-,14,TRBJ1-2
CASSFDRVEQYF,TGTGCCAGCAGTTTCGACCGTGTAGAGCAGTACTTC,-,TRBV2,-,12,TRBJ2-7
CASSQGYSRGRGNQPQHF,TGCGCCAGCAGCCAGGGATATTCCCGGGGCAGGGGTAATCAGCCCCAGCATTTT,-,TRBV4-1,-,18,TRBJ1-5
CASSLYFIGPSNQPQHF,TGTGCCAGCAGTTTATATTTCATAGGGCCAAGCAATCAGCCCCAGCATTTT,-,TRBV28,once,17,TRBJ1-5
CITTGGQAEAFF,TGCATCACGACGGGGGGACAGGCTGAAGCTTTCTTT,TRBD1,TRBV29-1,-,12,TRBJ1-1
CASNKVNTGELFF,TGTGCCAGCAACAAAGTGAACACCGGGGAGCTGTTTTTT,-,TRBV9,-,13,TRBJ2-2
CASSEGNSGNTIYF,TGTGCCAGCTCAGAGGGAAACTCTGGAAACACCATATATTTT,-,TRBV18,few,14,TRBJ1-3
CASTEGGSLNEKLFF,TGTGCCAGTACCGAGGGGGGGAGCCTTAATGAAAAACTGTTTTTT,-,TRBV19,once,15,TRBJ1-4
CASIYSSPGGSPLHF,TGTGCCAGCATCTACTCCTCCCCGGGGGGTTCACCCCTCCACTTT,-,TRBV2,once,15,TRBJ1-6
CASATGLYSNQPQHF,TGTGCCAGTGCGACAGGCCTTTATAGCAATCAGCCCCAGCATTTT,-,TRBV19,few,15,TRBJ1-5
CASSRPSSGSGYTF,TGTGCCAGCAGCCGCCCGAGTAGCGGGTCGGGCTACACCTTC,-,TRBV28,-,14,TRBJ1-2
CASQPGTANNSPLHF,TGTGCCAGTCAGCCGGGGACCGCTAATAATTCACCCCTCCACTTT,-,TRBV7-9,many,15,TRBJ1-6
CASHPGTGSSYEQYF,TGTGCCAGCCACCCCGGGACAGGGAGCTCCTACGAGCAGTACTTC,TRBD1,TRBV2,-,15,TRBJ2-7
CSVGDRVIVRTQYF,TGCAGCGTCGGGGACAGGGTGATTGTTCGTACGCAGTATTTT,TRBD1,TRBV29-1,-,14,TRBJ2-3
CASSLGSGGGGPTKETQYF,TGTGCCAGCAGCTTAGGGTCGGGAGGCGGGGGACCCACGAAAGAGACCCAGTACTTC,TRBD2,TRBV7-9,-,19,TRBJ2-5
CASSLELRNTIYF,TGTGCCAGCAGCTTAGAACTTAGAAACACCATATATTTT,-,TRBV7-2,-,13,TRBJ1-3
CASSLGRTVNTEAFF,TGTGCCAGCAGCTTGGGCAGGACAGTGAACACTGAAGCTTTCTTT,-,TRBV5-4,-,15,TRBJ1-1